The 15 T cell receptor beta chains below all came from one sample that was sequenced in a study of blood T cells in healthy people across ages. Next came a second PCR, run for about 6 to 12 cycles, which used a sample-barcoded 5' primer along with a J-beta primer mix. TCRdb re-called the 5' RACE reads with MiXCR, one entry per CDR3 protein. The sample holds 1.5 million to 2 million distinct CDR3 sequences; roughly 30% are singletons and the top ten take approximately 10%. Sequenced: blood. The receptors were gathered from a woman in her thirties in good health.

Only a few counts were recorded for this clonotype. The genes are TRBV20-1 and TRBJ2-1, with TRBD2 matching over 9 bases. V lost 5 bases, J lost 0 bases, and 5 bases stayed unmatched. The CDR3 loop spans 15 amino acids. Germline V gene lookup returns CDR1 DFQATT and CDR2 SNEGSKA (reference sequence). The CDR3 DNA follows: TGCAGTGCTCCTCTAGCGGGATACTCCTACAATGAGCAGTTCTTC. Protein: CSAPLAGYSYNEQFF.

The rearrangement uses TRBV3-1 and TRBJ1-4, with 7 bases lining up with TRBD1. The CDR3 spans 14 residues. The V and J ends lost 5 bases and 7 bases, in that order; junction bases with no gene match: 7. The germline V gene encodes CDR1 LGHDT and CDR2 YNNKEL (reference sequence). This chain's CDR3 is CASSYRQGREKLFF. The CDR3 nucleotides are TGTGCCAGCAGCTACAGACAGGGACGTGAAAAACTGTTTTTT.

This clonotype was found a few times. This sequence joins TRBV27 and TRBJ2-1; D unresolved. V lost 0 bases and J lost 9, with 9 bases in between. This CDR3 comprises 13 residues. Germline CDR1 and CDR2: MNHEY and SMNVEV (reference sequence). The CDR3 sequence is CASSLSSDGEQFF. For the CDR3, the DNA is TGTGCCAGCAGTTTATCTTCTGACGGTGAGCAGTTCTTC.

In this sample, this clonotype turned up a few times. Because the CDR3's place on the DNA is in doubt, the DNA is left out and the CDR3 is given as listed by TCRdb. The gene calls are TRBV12-3 or TRBV12-4 and TRBJ2-1; the table gives TRBD1 as D, unverified against the DNA. Both ends counted, the CDR3 spans 14 residues. This chain's CDR3 is CASILDRLENEQFF.

This chain joins TRBV29-1 and TRBJ1-2; D gene unclear. Germline CDR1 and CDR2: SQVTM and ANQGSEA. CDR3 length: 14 amino acids. V lost 1 base to trimming and J lost 5 bases, with 14 bases between them. CDR3 sequence reads: CSVEVLSVYYGYTF. Here the CDR3 DNA reads TGCAGCGTTGAAGTCTTGTCGGTATATTATGGCTACACCTTC.

This rearrangement joins TRBV18 to TRBJ1-2, with D tentatively TRBD1 (6 bases). CDR3 length: 14 residues. V was clipped by 6 bases and J by 3 bases, with 14 bases between them. Germline V gene sequence: CDR1 KGHSH, CDR2 LQKENI. The CDR3 nucleotides are TGTGCCAGCTCCCCCCCCGCAGGGGACTATGGCTACACCTTC. Translation: CASSPPAGDYGYTF.

At least ten counts were recorded for this clonotype. The V gene is TRBV27, the J gene TRBJ2-7; a weak D match, TRBD1 (5 bases). V shed 6 bases and J shed 2 bases, with 8 bases lying between them. The CDR3 loop spans 12 amino acids. The V gene's germline CDR1 is MNHEY and CDR2 SMNVEV (reference sequence). The CDR3: CASRTGAYEQYF. DNA for the CDR3: TGTGCCAGCAGAACAGGAGCCTACGAGCAGTACTTC.

The chain links TRBV7-9 to TRBJ2-5; weak D call: TRBD1 (5 bases). CDR1 SEHNR and CDR2 FQNEAQ come from the germline V gene (reference sequence). The CDR3 runs 16 residues. V lost 1 base to trimming and J lost 0 bases, with 12 bases between them. CDR3 loop: CASSLETALYQETQYF. The CDR3, as DNA: TGTGCCAGCAGCTTAGAGACAGCCCTGTACCAAGAGACCCAGTACTTC.

As for this clonotype: The junction departs from germline at one end; a sequencing error may be responsible. The CDR3 loop reads CTSSPGLAYEQYF. The CDR3 nucleotides are TGTACCAGCAGTCCCGGACTAGCTTACGAGCAGTACTTC. The rearrangement joins TRBV27 to TRBJ2-7; the match to TRBD2 covers 8 bases. Looked up from germline, CDR1 is MNHEY and CDR2 is SMNVEV (reference sequence). The CDR3 has 13 amino acids.

This sequence joins TRBV12-3 or TRBV12-4 and TRBJ2-2; D is uncertain. V was cut by 4 bases and J by 1 base, with 13 bases left in between. The CDR3 extends over 16 amino acids. CDR3 in amino acids: CASSSSILRNTGELFF. The CDR3 DNA follows: TGTGCCAGCAGTTCATCTATTCTAAGGAACACCGGGGAGCTGTTTTTT.

This clonotype was seen more than once but under ten times. The chain joins TRBV21-1 to TRBJ1-1; TRBD1, the D gene given by the table, was not confirmed from the DNA. TRBV21-1 is a listed pseudogene. CDR3 length equals 11 residues. This CDR3 is CASSDRDNPFF. Here the CDR3 DNA reads TGTGCCAGCAGCGACCGGGACAATCCTTTCTTT.

The genes are TRBV5-1 and TRBJ2-7, with TRBD1 identical over 7 bases. The V gene end was trimmed by 5 bases and the J gene end by 6 bases; junction bases not matched to a gene: 14. This CDR3 has 15 residues. The germline V gene encodes CDR1 SGHRS and CDR2 YFSETQ. The CDR3, as DNA: TGCGCCAGCAGTGCGGACAGGTCGGGCGCGGGCGAGCAGTACTTC. As protein: CASSADRSGAGEQYF.

V and J are TRBV6-5 and TRBJ2-3; D ambiguous. The ends were cut back, 5 bases at V and 9 bases at J, with 12 bases in the middle. This CDR3 has 12 amino acids. Germline CDR1 reads MNHEY; CDR2 reads SVGAGI. The CDR3 spells CASSGKAKTQYF. CDR3 coding DNA: TGTGCCAGCAGTGGGAAGGCAAAAACGCAGTATTTT.

V and J are TRBV4-1 and TRBJ2-7, with D perhaps matching TRBD2 (5 bases). Germline values: CDR1 MGHRA, CDR2 YSYEKL. The CDR3 has 14 residues. Trimming removed 0 bases from V and 3 bases from J, with 9 bases in between. CDR3 region: CASSQDRTLYEQYF. CDR3 nucleotide sequence: TGCGCCAGCAGCCAAGACCGGACTCTCTACGAGCAGTACTTC.

This clonotype was seen many times. The genes are TRBV6-1 and TRBJ2-5; D perhaps matches TRBD2 (6 bases). Germline-derived CDR1 and CDR2 are MNHNS and SASEGT. The CDR3 contains 14 residues. The V gene lost 7 bases and the J gene lost 5 bases, with 17 bases spanning the gap. CDR3 sequence (DNA): TGTGCCAGCACCAGGACACAAGGAGGGGAGACCCAGTACTTC. It encodes CASTRTQGGETQYF.